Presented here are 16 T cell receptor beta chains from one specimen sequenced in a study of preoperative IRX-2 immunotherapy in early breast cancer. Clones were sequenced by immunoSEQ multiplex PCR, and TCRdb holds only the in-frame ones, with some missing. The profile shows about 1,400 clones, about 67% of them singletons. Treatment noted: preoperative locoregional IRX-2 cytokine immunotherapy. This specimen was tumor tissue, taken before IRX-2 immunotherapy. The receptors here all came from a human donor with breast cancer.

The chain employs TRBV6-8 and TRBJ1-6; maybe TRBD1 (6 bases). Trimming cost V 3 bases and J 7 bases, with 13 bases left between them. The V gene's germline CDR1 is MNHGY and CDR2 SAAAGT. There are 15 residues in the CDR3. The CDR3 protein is CASSYSTGENSPLHF. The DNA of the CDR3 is TGTGCCAGCAGTTATTCGACAGGAGAAAATTCACCCCTCCACTTT.

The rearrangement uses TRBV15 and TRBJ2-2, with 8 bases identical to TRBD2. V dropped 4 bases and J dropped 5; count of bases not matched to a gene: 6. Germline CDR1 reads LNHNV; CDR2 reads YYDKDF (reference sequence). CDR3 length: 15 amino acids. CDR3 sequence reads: CATSNSGEGTGELFF. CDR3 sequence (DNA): TGTGCCACCAGCAATAGCGGGGAAGGGACCGGGGAGCTGTTTTTT. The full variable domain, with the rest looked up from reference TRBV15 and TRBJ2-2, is DAMVIQNPRYQVTQFGKPVTLSCSQTLNHNVMYWYQQKSSQAPKLLFHYYDKDFNNEADTPDNFQSRRPNTSFCFLDIRSPGLGDTAMYLCATSNSGEGTGELFFGEGSRLTVL.

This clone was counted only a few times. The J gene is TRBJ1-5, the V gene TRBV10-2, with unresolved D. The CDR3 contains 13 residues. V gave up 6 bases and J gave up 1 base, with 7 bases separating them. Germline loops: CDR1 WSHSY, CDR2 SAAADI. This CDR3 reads CASRHESNQPQHF. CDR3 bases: TGCGCCAGCAGACACGAGAGCAATCAGCCCCAGCATTTT.

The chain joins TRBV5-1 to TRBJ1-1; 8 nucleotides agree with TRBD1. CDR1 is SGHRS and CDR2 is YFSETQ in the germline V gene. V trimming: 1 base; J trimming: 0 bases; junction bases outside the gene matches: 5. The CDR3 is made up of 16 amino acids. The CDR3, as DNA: TGCGCCAGCAGCTTGCAGGGGGCTGGGATGAACACTGAAGCTTTCTTT. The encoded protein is CASSLQGAGMNTEAFF.

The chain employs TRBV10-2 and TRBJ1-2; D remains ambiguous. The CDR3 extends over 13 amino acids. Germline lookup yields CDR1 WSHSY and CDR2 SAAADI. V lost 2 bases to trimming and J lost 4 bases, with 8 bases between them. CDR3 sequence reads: CASSEGKGYGYTF. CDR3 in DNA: TGCGCCAGCAGTGAGGGGAAGGGCTATGGCTACACCTTC.

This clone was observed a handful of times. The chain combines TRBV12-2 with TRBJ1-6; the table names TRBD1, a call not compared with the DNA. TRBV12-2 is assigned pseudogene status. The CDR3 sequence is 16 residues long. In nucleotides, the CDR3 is TGTGCCACCGCCGCGACAGGGGGTTTTTTTGATTCACCCCTCCACTTT. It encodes CATAATGGFFDSPLHF.

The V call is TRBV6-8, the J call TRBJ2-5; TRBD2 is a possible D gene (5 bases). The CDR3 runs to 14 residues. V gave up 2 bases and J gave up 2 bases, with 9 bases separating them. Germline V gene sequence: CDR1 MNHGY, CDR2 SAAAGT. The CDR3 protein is CASSYPGNQETQYF. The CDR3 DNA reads TGTGCCAGCAGTTACCCCGGGAATCAAGAGACCCAGTACTTC.

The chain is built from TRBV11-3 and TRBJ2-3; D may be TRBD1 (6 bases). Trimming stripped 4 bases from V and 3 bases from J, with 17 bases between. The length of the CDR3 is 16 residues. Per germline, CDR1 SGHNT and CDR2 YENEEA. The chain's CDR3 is CASSSPTGEGTDTQYF. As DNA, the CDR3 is TGTGCCAGCAGCTCTCCGACAGGAGAGGGTACAGATACGCAGTATTTT.

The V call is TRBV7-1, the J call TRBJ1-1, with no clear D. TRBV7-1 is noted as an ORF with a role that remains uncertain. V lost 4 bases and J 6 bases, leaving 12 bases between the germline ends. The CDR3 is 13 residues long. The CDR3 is CASSLAWNSEAFF. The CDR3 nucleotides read TGTGCCAGCAGCTTAGCATGGAATTCTGAAGCTTTCTTT.

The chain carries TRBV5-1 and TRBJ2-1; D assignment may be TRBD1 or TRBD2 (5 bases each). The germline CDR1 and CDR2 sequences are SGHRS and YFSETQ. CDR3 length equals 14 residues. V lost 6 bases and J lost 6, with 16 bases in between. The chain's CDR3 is CASTPLGAVNEQFF. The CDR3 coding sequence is TGCGCCAGCACCCCTCTCGGGGCCGTCAATGAGCAGTTCTTC.

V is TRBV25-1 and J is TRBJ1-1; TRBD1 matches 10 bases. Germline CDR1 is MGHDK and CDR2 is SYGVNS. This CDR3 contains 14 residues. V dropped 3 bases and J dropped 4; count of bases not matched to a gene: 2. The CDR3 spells CASSDGQGGTEAFF. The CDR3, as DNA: TGTGCCAGCAGTGATGGACAGGGGGGCACTGAAGCTTTCTTT.

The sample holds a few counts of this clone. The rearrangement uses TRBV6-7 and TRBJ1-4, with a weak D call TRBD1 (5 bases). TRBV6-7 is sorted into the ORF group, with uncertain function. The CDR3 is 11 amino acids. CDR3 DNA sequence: TGTGCTTCCCGACAGAATGAAAAACTGTTTTTT. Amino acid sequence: CASRQNEKLFF.

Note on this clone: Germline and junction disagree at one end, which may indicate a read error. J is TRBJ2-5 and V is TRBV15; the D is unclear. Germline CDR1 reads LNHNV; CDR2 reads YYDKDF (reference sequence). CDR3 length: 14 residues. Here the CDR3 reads CASSPSHARETQYF. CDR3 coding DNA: TGTGCCAGCAGCCCCTCCCACGCCCGGGAGACCCAGTACTTC.

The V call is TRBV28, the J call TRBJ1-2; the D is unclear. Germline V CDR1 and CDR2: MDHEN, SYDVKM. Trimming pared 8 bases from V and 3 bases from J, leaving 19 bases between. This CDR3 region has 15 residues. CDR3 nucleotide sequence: TGTGCCAGCGGGTCTGTGGGGAATCGGGACTATGGCTACACCTTC. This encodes CASGSVGNRDYGYTF.

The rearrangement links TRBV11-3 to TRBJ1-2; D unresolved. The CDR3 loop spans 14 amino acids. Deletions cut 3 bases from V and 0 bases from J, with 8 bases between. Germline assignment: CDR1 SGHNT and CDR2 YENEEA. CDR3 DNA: TGTGCCAGCAGCTTGTCCAGCACTAACTATGGCTACACCTTC. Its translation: CASSLSSTNYGYTF.

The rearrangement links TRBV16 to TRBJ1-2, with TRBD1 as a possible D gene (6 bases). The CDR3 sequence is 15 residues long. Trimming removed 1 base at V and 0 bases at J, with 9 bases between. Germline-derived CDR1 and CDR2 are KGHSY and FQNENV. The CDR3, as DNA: TGTGCCAGCAGCCAATTGGACAGTTCTAACTATGGCTACACCTTC. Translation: CASSQLDSSNYGYTF.